Shown below are 10 T cell receptor beta chains from a single sample sequenced in a study of T cells in Graves' hyperthyroidism and ophthalmopathy. RNA transcripts served as the template for amplifying TCR beta CDR3 regions. A first-round RT-PCR of the TCR CDR3 used the HTBI primer set. From the multiplex PCR reads, TCRdb called clonotypes with MiXCR, one entry per CDR3 protein. The table includes hundreds of thousands of distinct CDR3 sequences, roughly 25% detected once. Material for sequencing was blood. Every receptor here comes from a man aged 50-59 years with Graves' hyperthyroidism.

V usage is TRBV7-8 and J usage is TRBJ1-2; 8 bases map to TRBD1. Per germline, CDR1 SGHVS and CDR2 FQNEAQ. J lost 4 bases, V lost 0 bases, and 1 base had no gene match. The CDR3 contains 14 residues. Written as DNA, the CDR3 is TGTGCCAGCAGCTTAGCCACAGGGGGCTATGGCTACACCTTC. Translating gives CASSLATGGYGYTF.

The chain carries TRBV12-3 or TRBV12-4 and TRBJ2-1, with TRBD2 as a possible D gene (7 bases). Deletions cut 9 bases from V and 2 bases from J, with 14 bases between. The CDR3 length is 14 residues. The CDR3 sequence: CASARGGAYNEQFF. CDR3 bases: TGTGCCAGTGCGAGGGGGGGGGCCTACAATGAGCAGTTCTTC.

As regards this clonotype: At one end the junction does not follow the germline gene, possibly because of a read error. V usage is TRBV20-1 and J usage is TRBJ2-5; D unresolved. The V gene's germline CDR1 is DFQATT and CDR2 SNEGSKA (reference sequence). The CDR3 has 13 residues. CDR3 sequence: CSVDPPDIETRYF. As DNA, the CDR3 is TGCAGTGTTGACCCTCCGGATATAGAGACCCGGTACTTC.

The CDR3 reads CASSLYTRTDTQYF. The CDR3 DNA follows: TGCGCCAGCAGCTTGTACACACGCACAGATACGCAGTATTTT. The gene calls are TRBV5-1 and TRBJ2-3; D remains unclear. The V gene lost 1 base and the J gene lost 1 base, with 7 bases spanning the gap. Germline V gives CDR1 SGHRS, CDR2 YFSETQ. The CDR3 covers 14 residues. The full variable domain, rest sourced from reference TRBV5-1 and TRBJ2-3, is KAGVTQTPRYLIKTRGQQVTLSCSPISGHRSVSWYQQTPGQGLQFLFEYFSETQRNKGNFPGRFSGRQFSNSRSEMNVSTLELGDSALYLCASSLYTRTDTQYFGPGTRLTVL.

The CDR3 DNA follows: TGTGCCAGCAGCTTGGTCGGGAGGGTGGAGACCGGGGAGCTGTTTTTT. Protein sequence: CASSLVGRVETGELFF. The chain recombines TRBV5-6 with TRBJ2-2; 8 nucleotides align to TRBD2. Germline values: CDR1 SGHDT, CDR2 YYEEEE. CDR3 length equals 16 residues. The J segment lost 5 bases and the V segment lost 0 bases, leaving 6 bases of the junction unmatched. Looking up the rest from reference TRBV5-6 and TRBJ2-2 gives the full variable domain: DAGVTQSPTHLIKTRGQQVTLRCSPKSGHDTVSWYQQALGQGPQFIFQYYEEEERQRGNFPDRFSGHQFPNYSSELNVNALLLGDSALYLCASSLVGRVETGELFFGEGSRLTVL.

This chain uses TRBV12-5 with TRBJ2-4; no clear D gene. Trimming took off 0 bases at V and 1 base at J, with 13 bases between the two ends. This CDR3 spans 17 amino acids. CDR1 LGHNT and CDR2 FRNRAP come from the germline V gene. DNA for the CDR3: TGTGCTAGTGGTTTGGTACAACCAGGACGGGCCAAAAACATTCAGTACTTC. Translating it yields CASGLVQPGRAKNIQYF.

This clonotype has more than one count but fewer than ten. The rearrangement uses TRBV28 and TRBJ1-3; the match to TRBD1 covers 8 bases. This CDR3 has 13 residues. J was trimmed by 4 bases and V by 6 bases; bases with no gene match: 2. Germline V CDR1 and CDR2: MDHEN, SYDVKM. The CDR3 loop reads CASRTGAGNTIYF. The CDR3 DNA reads TGTGCCAGCAGGACAGGGGCAGGAAACACCATATATTTT.

Concerning this clonotype itself: This may arise from a read error, as a much more abundant clone is one base away. V and J are TRBV12-3 or TRBV12-4 and TRBJ2-3; D remains unclear. CDR3 size: 15 residues. Here the CDR3 DNA reads TGTGCCTGCAGTCAACCCCCCCTTCGCACAGATACGCAGTATTTT. This codes for CACSQPPLRTDTQYF.

This clonotype was observed a handful of times. This sequence joins TRBV4-1 and TRBJ1-5, with D perhaps TRBD1 (5 bases). V lost 0 bases, J lost 0 bases, and 12 bases lay in between. This CDR3 has 17 residues. Germline lookup yields CDR1 MGHRA and CDR2 YSYEKL. CDR3: CASSQDRGDFSNQPQHF. CDR3 sequence (DNA): TGCGCCAGCAGCCAAGACCGAGGGGACTTTAGCAATCAGCCCCAGCATTTT.

The chain couples TRBV5-1 to TRBJ2-5, with D perhaps matching TRBD2 (6 bases). The CDR3 runs to 15 residues. Trimming pared 0 bases from V and 3 bases from J, leaving 12 bases between. Germline lookup yields CDR1 SGHRS and CDR2 YFSETQ. The CDR3 nucleotides are TGCGCCAGCAGCTTGGTGGCTAGCGCTGAAGAGACCCAGTACTTC. Translated: CASSLVASAEETQYF.